Shown below are 13 T cell receptor beta chains from a single sample sequenced in a study of T cell responses to AZD1222 COVID-19 vaccine. TCRdb's table, derived via immunoSEQ multiplex PCR, lists solely in-frame clones and lacks some. The table lists around 260,000 clones, more than 80% of them singletons, with 0.55% in the top ten. Sample: peripheral blood, taken on day 0 of AZD1222 vaccination. The receptors come from an adult in good health.

This chain uses TRBV18 with TRBJ2-3, with D possibly TRBD2 on 6 matching bases. The CDR3 is 13 amino acids. Trimming took off 3 bases at V and 5 bases at J, with 9 bases between the two ends. Looked up from germline, CDR1 is KGHSH and CDR2 is LQKENI. In DNA form, the CDR3 reads TGTGCCAGCTCACCTCGGGAGCGAGATACGCAGTATTTT. Amino acid sequence: CASSPRERDTQYF.

V gene TRBV7-3 combines with J gene TRBJ2-7; 8 bases map to TRBD2. Trimming at V came to 6 bases and at J to 6 bases, leaving 7 bases not matched to a gene. The germline V gene encodes CDR1 SGHTA and CDR2 FQGTGA. This CDR3 spans 13 amino acids. CDR3: CASSPGLGSEQYF. Here the CDR3 DNA reads TGTGCCAGCAGTCCGGGACTAGGATCCGAGCAGTACTTC.

This chain connects TRBV3-1 (or the pseudogene TRBV3-2) to TRBJ1-5; D may be TRBD1 (5 bases). This CDR3 has 13 amino acids. Germline V gene lookup returns CDR1 LGHDT and CDR2 YNNKEL (reference sequence). Trimming pared 0 bases from V and 9 bases from J, leaving 9 bases between. CDR3 sequence: CASSQERGLPQHF. CDR3 DNA sequence: TGTGCCAGCAGCCAAGAAAGGGGCCTGCCCCAGCATTTT.

The chain is built from TRBV7-9 and TRBJ2-7, with a weak D call TRBD2 (5 bases). Germline values: CDR1 SEHNR, CDR2 FQNEAQ (reference sequence). This CDR3 is 17 amino acids long. V lost 0 bases to trimming and J lost 0 bases, with 15 bases between them. This CDR3 is CASSLAGGGWSSYEQYF. Written as DNA, the CDR3 is TGTGCCAGCAGCTTAGCAGGAGGCGGATGGAGCTCCTACGAGCAGTACTTC. Full variable domain (remainder filled in from reference TRBV7-9 and TRBJ2-7): DTGVSQNPRHKITKRGQNVTFRCDPISEHNRLYWYRQTLGQGPEFLTYFQNEAQLEKSRLLSDRFSAERPKGSFSTLEIQRTEQGDSAMYLCASSLAGGGWSSYEQYFGPGTRLTVT.

This clone has only one observation. This chain connects TRBV9 to TRBJ2-1; tentatively, D is TRBD2 (7 bases). Trimming removed 6 bases at V and 9 bases at J, with 22 bases between. The CDR3 runs to 15 residues. Germline loops: CDR1 SGDLS, CDR2 YYNGEE. CDR3 loop: CASNPGGGSRTEQFF. The CDR3 bases are TGTGCCAGCAACCCCGGGGGCGGGAGTAGGACTGAGCAGTTCTTC. Supplemented by reference TRBV9 and TRBJ2-1, the full variable domain reads DSGVTQTPKHLITATGQRVTLRCSPRSGDLSVYWYQQSLDQGLQFLIQYYNGEERAKGNILERFSAQQFPDLHSELNLSSLELGDSALYFCASNPGGGSRTEQFFGPGTRLTVL.

This chain joins TRBV2 and TRBJ2-5, with 8 bases aligning to TRBD2. Trimming took 7 bases from V and 4 from J; bases not matched to a gene: 14. The germline CDR1 and CDR2 sequences are SNHLY and FYNNEI. This CDR3 is 16 amino acids long. In nucleotides, the CDR3 is TGTGCCAGCATCCCCGGGGGGGGCGGGGAAGGAGAGACCCAGTACTTC. Its translation: CASIPGGGGEGETQYF.

The chain is built from TRBV28 and TRBJ2-7, with D unresolved. The germline gives CDR1 MDHEN, CDR2 SYDVKM. The V end was cut by 5 bases, the J end by 2 bases, with 4 bases between. CDR3 length: 11 amino acids. As DNA, the CDR3 is TGTGCCAGCAGTGCCGCCTACGAGCAGTACTTC. Translation: CASSAAYEQYF.

CDR3 residues: CASSQTVREFFYEQFF. CDR3 DNA: TGTGCCAGCAGCCAAACCGTGCGGGAGTTCTTCTATGAGCAGTTCTTC. The chain carries TRBV7-8 and TRBJ2-1; 7 positions match TRBD2. V dropped 5 bases and J dropped 8; count of bases not matched to a gene: 15. This CDR3 has 16 residues. The germline V gene has CDR1 SGHVS and CDR2 FQNEAQ. Using reference TRBV7-8 and TRBJ2-1 for the parts outside the CDR3, the full variable domain is GAGVSQSPRYKVAKRGQDVALRCDPISGHVSLFWYQQALGQGPEFLTYFQNEAQLDKSGLPSDRFFAERPEGSVSTLKIQRTQQEDSAVYLCASSQTVREFFYEQFFGPGTRLTVL.

The rearrangement links TRBV6-5 to TRBJ2-7; D possibly corresponds to TRBD2 (5 bases). The V and J ends lost 5 bases and 4 bases respectively, with 15 bases between them. CDR1 is MNHEY and CDR2 is SVGAGI in the germline V gene. The CDR3 runs to 14 residues. The CDR3 protein is CASSPGHRGYEQYF. The DNA of the CDR3 is TGTGCCAGCAGTCCGGGTCACCGGGGATACGAGCAGTACTTC.

The chain combines TRBV18 with TRBJ1-2; possibly TRBD1 for D (5 bases). Per germline, CDR1 KGHSH and CDR2 LQKENI. The CDR3 consists of 16 residues. Trimming pared 6 bases from V and 7 bases from J, leaving 24 bases between. The CDR3 region is CASSPRDHPGVRGYTF. The CDR3 DNA reads TGTGCCAGCTCCCCCCGGGACCATCCGGGGGTCCGTGGCTACACCTTC.

This clone was picked up many times. The CDR3 spells CASSQEDRPEAFF. The CDR3 nucleotides read TGTGCCAGCAGCCAAGAGGACAGACCTGAAGCTTTCTTT. The rearrangement uses TRBV4-2 and TRBJ1-1, with TRBD1 as a possible D gene (6 bases). From germline, CDR1 is LGHNA and CDR2 YNFKEQ. Between the trimmed V and J ends, which lost 0 bases and 6 bases, there was a span of 8 bases. The CDR3 extends over 13 amino acids.

J is TRBJ1-1 and V is TRBV7-9; weak D call: TRBD1 (6 bases). The V gene lost 5 bases and the J gene lost 7 bases, with 26 bases spanning the gap. This CDR3 has 17 residues. In germline, CDR1 is SEHNR, CDR2 FQNEAQ (reference sequence). DNA of the CDR3: TGTGCCAGCAGCCCCGAATACAGGGCCATCGGGGCAAATGAAGCTTTCTTT. Its translation: CASSPEYRAIGANEAFF.

The chain is built from TRBV7-9 and TRBJ2-7, with 9 bases matching TRBD1. The CDR3 has 17 amino acids. Trimming removed 4 bases from V and 1 base from J; junction bases left unmatched: 11. Germline assignment: CDR1 SEHNR and CDR2 FQNEAQ (reference sequence). The CDR3 protein is CASSSNTGQGPSYEQYF. Written as DNA, the CDR3 is TGTGCCAGCAGCTCCAATACGGGACAGGGACCATCCTACGAGCAGTACTTC.